This entry features one TCR beta chain sequence. These data belong to a study of T cells after yellow fever vaccination. A process of 5'RACE template switching, which added a universal primer site and UMIs, was used to make TCR cDNA. TCRdb processed the 5' RACE reads anew with MiXCR; each CDR3 protein has one entry. In the table there are under 55,000 distinct CDR3 sequences, less than 8% of which are singletons. Study-level points and caveats: Clonotypes shared by both compartments, CD4 and CD8, made up a small share. Booster samples showed a return of most primary-vaccination clones (almost 97% CD4, 80% to 90% CD8).

V gave up 1 base and J gave up 6 bases, with 12 bases separating them. CDR1 is SGHRS and CDR2 is YFSETQ in the germline V gene. This CDR3 has 14 amino acids. Material: CD8+ T cells not binding an NS4B(214-222) dextramer, sorted from PBMCs, obtained about 41 days after the first yellow fever vaccination. The source of this sequence is a man between 18 and 35 years old who received the YFV17D yellow fever vaccine. This rearrangement joins TRBV5-1 to TRBJ2-3; D gene uncertain. The CDR3 coding sequence is TGCGCCAGCAGCTTGCTAGGCCCCCAGGATACGCAGTATTTT. It codes for CASSLLGPQDTQYF. The full variable domain, its missing parts supplied by reference TRBV5-1 and TRBJ2-3, is KAGVTQTPRYLIKTRGQQVTLSCSPISGHRSVSWYQQTPGQGLQFLFEYFSETQRNKGNFPGRFSGRQFSNSRSEMNVSTLELGDSALYLCASSLLGPQDTQYFGPGTRLTVL.